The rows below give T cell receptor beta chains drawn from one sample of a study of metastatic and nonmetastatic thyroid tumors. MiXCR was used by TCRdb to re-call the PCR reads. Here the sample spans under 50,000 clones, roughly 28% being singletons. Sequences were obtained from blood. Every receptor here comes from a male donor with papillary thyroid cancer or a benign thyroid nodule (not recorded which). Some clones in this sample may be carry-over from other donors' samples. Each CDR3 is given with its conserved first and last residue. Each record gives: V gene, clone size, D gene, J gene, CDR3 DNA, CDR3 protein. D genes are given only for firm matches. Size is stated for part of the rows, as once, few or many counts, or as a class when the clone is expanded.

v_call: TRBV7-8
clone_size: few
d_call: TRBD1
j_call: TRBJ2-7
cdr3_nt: TGTGCCAGCACCCTAGGGACAGGGCTTACCTACGAGCAGTACTTC
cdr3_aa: CASTLGTGLTYEQYF

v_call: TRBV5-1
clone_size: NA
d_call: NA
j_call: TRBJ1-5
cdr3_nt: TGCGCCAGCAGCTTGTCGGGCAATCAGCCCCAGCATTTT
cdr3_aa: CASSLSGNQPQHF

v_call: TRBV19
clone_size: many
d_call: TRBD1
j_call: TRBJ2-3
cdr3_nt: TGTGCCAGTAGTTTTACCCGGACAGGGTCCACAGATACGCAGTATTTT
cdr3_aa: CASSFTRTGSTDTQYF

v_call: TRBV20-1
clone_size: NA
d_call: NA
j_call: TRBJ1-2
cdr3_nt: TGCAGTGCCCCACTGGGGCGGCCCTATGGCTACACCTTC
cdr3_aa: CSAPLGRPYGYTF

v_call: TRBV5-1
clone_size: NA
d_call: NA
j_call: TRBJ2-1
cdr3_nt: TGCGCCAGCAGCCTCTCTGGTTACAATGAGCAGTTCTTC
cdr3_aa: CASSLSGYNEQFF

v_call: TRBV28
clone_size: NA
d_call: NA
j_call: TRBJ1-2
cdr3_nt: TGTGCCAGCAGCCGGGACATCTATGGCTACACCTTC
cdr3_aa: CASSRDIYGYTF

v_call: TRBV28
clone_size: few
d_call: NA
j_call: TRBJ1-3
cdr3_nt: TGTGCCAGCAGCCCACCTAGGACAGACGTCTCTGGAAACACCATATATTTT
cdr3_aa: CASSPPRTDVSGNTIYF

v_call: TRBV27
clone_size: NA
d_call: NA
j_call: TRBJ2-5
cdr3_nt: TGTGCCAGCAGTTTATCGGGTGAGATGGAGACCCAGTACTTC
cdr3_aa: CASSLSGEMETQYF

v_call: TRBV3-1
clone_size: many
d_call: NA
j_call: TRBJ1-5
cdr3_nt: TGTGCCAGCAGCCAAGATCTTGATCAGCAGCCCCAGCATTTT
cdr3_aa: CASSQDLDQQPQHF

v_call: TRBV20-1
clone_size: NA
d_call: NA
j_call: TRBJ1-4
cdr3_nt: TGCAGTGCTAGGAGAACAACTAATGAAAAACTGTTTTTT
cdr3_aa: CSARRTTNEKLFF

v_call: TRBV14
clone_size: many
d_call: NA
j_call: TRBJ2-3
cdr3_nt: TGTGCCAGCAGCCCAAAACTCATCACAGATACGCAGTATTTT
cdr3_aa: CASSPKLITDTQYF

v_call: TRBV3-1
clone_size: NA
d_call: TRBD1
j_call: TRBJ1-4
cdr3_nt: TGTGCCAGCAGCCGACGGACAGGGGAAGAAAAACTGTTTTTT
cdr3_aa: CASSRRTGEEKLFF

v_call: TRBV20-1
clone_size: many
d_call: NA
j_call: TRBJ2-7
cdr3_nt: TGCAGTGCTAGAGATTCCCCTCCGTACGAGCAGTACTTC
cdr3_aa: CSARDSPPYEQYF

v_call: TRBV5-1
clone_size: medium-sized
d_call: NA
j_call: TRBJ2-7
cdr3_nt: TGCGCCAGCAGCTTGGGAGATCCTTATTACGAGCAGTACTTC
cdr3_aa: CASSLGDPYYEQYF

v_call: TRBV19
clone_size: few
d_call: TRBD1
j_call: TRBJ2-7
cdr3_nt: TGTGCCAGTAGTCCCGGACAGGGGCAATCCTACGAGCAGTACTTC
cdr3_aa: CASSPGQGQSYEQYF

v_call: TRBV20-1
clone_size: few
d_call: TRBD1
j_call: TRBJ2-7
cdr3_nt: TGCAGTGCCTTACAGGGGGCCTCCTACGAGCAGTACTTC
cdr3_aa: CSALQGASYEQYF

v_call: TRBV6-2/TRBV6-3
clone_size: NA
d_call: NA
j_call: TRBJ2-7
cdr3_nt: TGTGCCAGCAGTTACGGGGACCCCTACGAGCAGTACTTC
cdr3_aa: CASSYGDPYEQYF

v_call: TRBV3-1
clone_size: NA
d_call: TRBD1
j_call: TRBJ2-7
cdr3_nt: TGTGCCAGCAGCCAATTTCCCGGGACAGGGAACGAGCAGTACTTC
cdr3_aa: CASSQFPGTGNEQYF

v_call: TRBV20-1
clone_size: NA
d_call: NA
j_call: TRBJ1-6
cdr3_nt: TGCAGTGCTACCGTTCAGGGGTTCCTAGGATCACCCCTCCACTTT
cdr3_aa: CSATVQGFLGSPLHF

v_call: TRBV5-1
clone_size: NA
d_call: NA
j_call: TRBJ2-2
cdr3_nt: TGCGCCAGCACTGTCCGGGGGCTGCTCGACACCGGGGAGCTGTTTTTT
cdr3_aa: CASTVRGLLDTGELFF

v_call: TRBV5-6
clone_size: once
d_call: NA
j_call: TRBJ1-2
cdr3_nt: TGTGCCAGCAGCTTATGGCAGGCAACCTATGGCTACACCTTC
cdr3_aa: CASSLWQATYGYTF

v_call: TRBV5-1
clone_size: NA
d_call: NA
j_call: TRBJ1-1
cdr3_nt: TGCGCCAGTGAGGGGGCTTTCTTT
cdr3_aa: CASEGAFF

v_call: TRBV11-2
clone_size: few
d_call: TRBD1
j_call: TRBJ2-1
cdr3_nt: TGTGCCAGCAGCTTAGGGACAGGGGCAAATGAGCAGTTCTTC
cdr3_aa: CASSLGTGANEQFF

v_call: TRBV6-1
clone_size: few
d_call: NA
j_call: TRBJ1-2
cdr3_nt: TGTGCCAGCAGTGCTGAGTTAGCTAACTATGGCTACACCTTC
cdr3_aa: CASSAELANYGYTF

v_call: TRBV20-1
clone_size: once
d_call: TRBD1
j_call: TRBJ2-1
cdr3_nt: TGCAGTGCTGACGCGGACAGGGCCAAACCCAACAATGAGCAGTTCTTC
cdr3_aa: CSADADRAKPNNEQFF

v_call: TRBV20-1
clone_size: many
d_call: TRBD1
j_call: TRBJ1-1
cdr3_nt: TGCAGTGCAACGACAGGGGGTGAAGCTTTCTTT
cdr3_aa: CSATTGGEAFF

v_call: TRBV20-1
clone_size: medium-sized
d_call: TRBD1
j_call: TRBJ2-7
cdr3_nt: TGCAGTGCCCCATCCCGGGACAGGGTAAACGAGCAGTACTTC
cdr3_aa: CSAPSRDRVNEQYF

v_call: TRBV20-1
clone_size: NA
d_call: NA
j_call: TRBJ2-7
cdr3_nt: TGCAGTGCTACCGTACAGGGCGTCGAGCAGTACTTC
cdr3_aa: CSATVQGVEQYF

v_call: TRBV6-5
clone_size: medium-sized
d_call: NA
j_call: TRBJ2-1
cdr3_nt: TGTGCCAGCAGTTACTACCCGCGGGACCGGCTGTTCTTC
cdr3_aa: CASSYYPRDRLFF

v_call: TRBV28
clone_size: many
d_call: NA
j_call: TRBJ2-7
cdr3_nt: TGTGCCAGCAGCGGGGGACGCAGCTCCTACGAGCAGTACTTC
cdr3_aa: CASSGGRSSYEQYF

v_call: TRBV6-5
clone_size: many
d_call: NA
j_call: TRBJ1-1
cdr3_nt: TGTGCCAGCAGTTACCGGGAAGGGACTGAAGCTTTCTTT
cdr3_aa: CASSYREGTEAFF

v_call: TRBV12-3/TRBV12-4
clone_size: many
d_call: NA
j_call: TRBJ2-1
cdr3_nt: TGTGCCAGCAGCCCCGGGGGTAGTCTGCCTTTTTACAATGAGCAGTTCTTC
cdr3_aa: CASSPGGSLPFYNEQFF

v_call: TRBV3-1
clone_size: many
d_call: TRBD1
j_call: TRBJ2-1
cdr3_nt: TGTGCCAGCAGCCCGACAGGGGGAGGCTACAATGAGCAGTTCTTC
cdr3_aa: CASSPTGGGYNEQFF

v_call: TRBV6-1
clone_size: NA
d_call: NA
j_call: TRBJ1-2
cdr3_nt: TGTGCCAGCAGTGAACTCGATAGCTATTGCTACACCTTC
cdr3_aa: CASSELDSYCYTF

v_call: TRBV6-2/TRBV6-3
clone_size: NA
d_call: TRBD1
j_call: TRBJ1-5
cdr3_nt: TGTGCCAGCAGTTACTCGAAGCCGAATACAGGGGGAGGTCAGCCCCAGCATTTT
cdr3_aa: CASSYSKPNTGGGQPQHF

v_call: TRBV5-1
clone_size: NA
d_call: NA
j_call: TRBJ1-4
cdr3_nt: TGCGCCAGCAGCTTTGCAGGGGCCCCCTATGAAAAACTGTTTTTT
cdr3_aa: CASSFAGAPYEKLFF

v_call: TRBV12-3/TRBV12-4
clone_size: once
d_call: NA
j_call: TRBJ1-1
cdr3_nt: TGTGCCAGCAGTCCGACGGGGGGGCGGACTGAAGCTTTCTTT
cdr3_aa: CASSPTGGRTEAFF